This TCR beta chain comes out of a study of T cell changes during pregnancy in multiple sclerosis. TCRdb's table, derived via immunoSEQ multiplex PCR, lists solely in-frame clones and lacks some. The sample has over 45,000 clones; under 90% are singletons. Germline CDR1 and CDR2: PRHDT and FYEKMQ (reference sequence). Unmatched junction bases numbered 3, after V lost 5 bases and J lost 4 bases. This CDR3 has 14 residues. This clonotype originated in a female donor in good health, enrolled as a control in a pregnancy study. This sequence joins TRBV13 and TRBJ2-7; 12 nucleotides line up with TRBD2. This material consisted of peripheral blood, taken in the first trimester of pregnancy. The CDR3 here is CASSRTSGEYEQYF. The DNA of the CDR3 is TGTGCCAGCAGCCGGACTAGCGGGGAATACGAGCAGTACTTC.